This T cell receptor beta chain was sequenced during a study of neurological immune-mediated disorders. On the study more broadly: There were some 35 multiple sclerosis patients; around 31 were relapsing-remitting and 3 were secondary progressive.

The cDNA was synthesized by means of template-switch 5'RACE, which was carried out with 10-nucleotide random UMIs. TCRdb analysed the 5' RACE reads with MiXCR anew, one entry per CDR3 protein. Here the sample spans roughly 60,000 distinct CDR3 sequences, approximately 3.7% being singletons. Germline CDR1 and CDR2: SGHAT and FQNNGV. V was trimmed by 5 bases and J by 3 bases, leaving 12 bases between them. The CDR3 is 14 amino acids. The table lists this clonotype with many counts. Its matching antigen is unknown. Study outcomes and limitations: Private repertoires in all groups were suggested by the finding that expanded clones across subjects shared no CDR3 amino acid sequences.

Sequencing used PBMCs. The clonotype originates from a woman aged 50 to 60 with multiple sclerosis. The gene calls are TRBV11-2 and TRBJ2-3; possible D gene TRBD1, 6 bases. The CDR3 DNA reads TGTGCCAGCAGCCCGGATACAGGGACAGATACGCAGTATTTT. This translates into CASSPDTGTDTQYF.